These 32 T cell receptor beta chains were all obtained from the same sample, sequenced in a study of monozygotic twins with inflammatory bowel disease. Reanalyzing the 5' RACE reads, TCRdb keeps one entry per CDR3 protein, without DNA. The sample has 300,000 to 400,000 distinct CDR3 sequences; the top ten hold approximately 2.4%. Material: blood. The source of these receptors is a human donor with ulcerative colitis or Crohn's disease, or a healthy co-twin of an affected twin (not recorded which).

The chain uses TRBV5-1 and TRBJ2-1. CDR1 and CDR2 from the germline V gene are SGHRS and YFSETQ. This CDR3 is 13 amino acids long. The CDR3 protein is CASSLNRLNEQFF.

The CDR3: CACGVGPHIGSYEQYF. The rearrangement links TRBV28 to TRBJ2-7. In germline, CDR1 is MDHEN, CDR2 SYDVKM. The CDR3 covers 16 residues.

This chain connects TRBV12-3 or TRBV12-4 to TRBJ1-2. This CDR3 comprises 11 residues. CDR3 in amino acids: CASRYNYGYTF.

The chain recombines TRBV20-1 with TRBJ1-5; TCRdb proposes TRBD1, but this gene call is untestable without DNA. Germline CDR1 reads DFQATT; CDR2 reads SNEGSKA (reference sequence). The CDR3 loop spans 14 amino acids. The CDR3 spells CSADRVRGNQPQHF.

The chain couples TRBV7-9 to TRBJ1-2; TCRdb outputs TRBD1, but without DNA this stays unchecked. The CDR3 has 15 residues. Germline V gene data show CDR1 as SEHNR and CDR2 as FQNEAQ (reference sequence). The CDR3 reads CASSLPGQAGYGYTF.

The V call is TRBV5-4, the J call TRBJ2-5; TCRdb outputs TRBD1, but without DNA this stays unchecked. The CDR3 extends over 15 amino acids. Germline assignment: CDR1 SGHNT and CDR2 YYREEE (reference sequence). The CDR3 region is CASSLAGDQGGTQYF.

The rearrangement joins TRBV12-3 or TRBV12-4 to TRBJ1-6. The CDR3 has 15 amino acids. CDR3 loop: CASSLSYSYNSPLHF.

The genes are TRBV12-3 or TRBV12-4 and TRBJ1-2; the D call of TRBD1 rests on TCRdb alone, since no DNA is present to check it. This CDR3 comprises 15 residues. The CDR3 is CASSGDMRRGRGYTF.

This sequence joins TRBV6-5 and TRBJ2-1. The CDR3 extends over 16 amino acids. Germline CDR1 is MNHEY and CDR2 is SVGAGI. The CDR3 is CASSYTAGISYNEQFF.

The chain has TRBV5-1 and TRBJ2-2; TCRdb indicates TRBD1, and absent DNA this call remains unverified. The CDR3 sequence is 16 residues long. Germline V gene data show CDR1 as SGHRS and CDR2 as YFSETQ. The CDR3 loop reads CASSFASGRGIGELFF.

The CDR3: CASRRTGMGNEQFF. The chain has TRBV6-2 or TRBV6-3 and TRBJ2-1; TCRdb proposes TRBD1, but this gene call is untestable without DNA. The CDR3 is 14 amino acids. Per germline, CDR1 MNHEY and CDR2 SVGEGT.

The V call is TRBV20-1, the J call TRBJ1-1. The CDR3 runs to 15 residues. Germline V gives CDR1 DFQATT, CDR2 SNEGSKA (reference sequence). The CDR3 protein is CSAREYDGRNTEAFF.

The chain uses TRBV20-1 and TRBJ2-7. Germline V gives CDR1 DFQATT, CDR2 SNEGSKA (reference sequence). The CDR3 length is 11 residues. CDR3 loop: CSAPDHTEQYF.

The J gene is TRBJ1-2, the V gene TRBV4-3. CDR3 length: 16 amino acids. Germline CDR1 reads LGHNA; CDR2 reads YSLEER. The CDR3 loop reads CASSQEVGRGRGGYTF.

The chain combines TRBV6-5 with TRBJ2-7; TCRdb picks TRBD1, but there is no DNA to check that call. In germline, CDR1 is MNHEY, CDR2 SVGAGI. This CDR3 has 15 amino acids. The CDR3 is CASSFKGIGSYEQYF.

This chain links TRBV7-8 with TRBJ2-1; with no DNA, the TCRdb D assignment of TRBD1 cannot be verified. In germline, CDR1 is SGHVS, CDR2 FQNEAQ. The CDR3 extends over 14 amino acids. CDR3 region: CASSLAGGDNEQFF. Looking up the rest from reference TRBV7-8 and TRBJ2-1 gives the full variable domain: GAGVSQSPRYKVAKRGQDVALRCDPISGHVSLFWYQQALGQGPEFLTYFQNEAQLDKSGLPSDRFFAERPEGSVSTLKIQRTQQEDSAVYLCASSLAGGDNEQFFGPGTRLTVL.

The chain uses TRBV5-1 and TRBJ2-3; TCRdb indicates TRBD2, and absent DNA this call remains unverified. CDR3 length: 16 residues. From germline, CDR1 is SGHRS and CDR2 YFSETQ. The CDR3 is CASSQRLADSTDTQYF. Supplemented by reference TRBV5-1 and TRBJ2-3, the full variable domain reads KAGVTQTPRYLIKTRGQQVTLSCSPISGHRSVSWYQQTPGQGLQFLFEYFSETQRNKGNFPGRFSGRQFSNSRSEMNVSTLELGDSALYLCASSQRLADSTDTQYFGPGTRLTVL.

This chain connects TRBV5-1 to TRBJ2-5; no DNA is available, so the TRBD1 call from TCRdb remains unchecked. CDR1 SGHRS and CDR2 YFSETQ come from the germline V gene. The CDR3 loop spans 14 amino acids. The CDR3: CASRQGLGQETQYF.

This rearrangement joins TRBV10-3 to TRBJ2-1; without DNA, the TCRdb call of TRBD2 cannot be checked. Germline-derived CDR1 and CDR2 are ENHRY and SYGVKD. This CDR3 is built from 15 residues. This CDR3 reads CAISDLAGGLNEQFF.

The chain carries TRBV6-6 and TRBJ2-5. Germline V gene data show CDR1 as MNHNY and CDR2 as SVGAGI (reference sequence). The CDR3 contains 12 residues. This CDR3 reads CASSPSEETQYF.

J is TRBJ1-6 and V is TRBV4-2. Looked up from germline, CDR1 is LGHNA and CDR2 is YNFKEQ. This CDR3 is built from 15 residues. CDR3 sequence reads: CASSQPGTYNSPLHF.

The CDR3 loop reads CASSLGVKTQYF. The chain employs TRBV12-3 or TRBV12-4 and TRBJ2-5. This CDR3 has 12 amino acids.

The chain employs TRBV7-9 and TRBJ2-5; there is no DNA to check the TCRdb D call of TRBD1. Germline V gene data show CDR1 as SEHNR and CDR2 as FQNEAQ (reference sequence). The CDR3 has 13 residues. CDR3 sequence: CASSRDRPTTQYF.

The genes are TRBV20-1 and TRBJ1-5; as DNA is missing, the TRBD1 call by TCRdb cannot be tested. The CDR3 is made up of 15 amino acids. Germline CDR1 reads DFQATT; CDR2 reads SNEGSKA (reference sequence). The CDR3 is CSATPGQGANQPQHF.

The chain links TRBV20-1 to TRBJ2-7; absent DNA, TCRdb's TRBD1 call cannot be checked. In germline, CDR1 is DFQATT, CDR2 SNEGSKA (reference sequence). CDR3 length: 15 amino acids. The CDR3 reads CSALPTGDRDYEQYF.

This chain joins TRBV7-2 and TRBJ1-5. CDR3 length: 16 amino acids. Germline V gene lookup returns CDR1 SGHTA and CDR2 FQGNSA. This CDR3 reads CASSLIPQGEGQPQHF.

The chain has TRBV6-5 and TRBJ1-2; TCRdb's D call, TRBD1, is unchecked because there is no DNA. CDR3 length: 15 residues. CDR1 and CDR2 from the germline V gene are MNHEY and SVGAGI. The CDR3 is CASSYAGGRVYGYTF.

The V gene is TRBV11-2, the J gene TRBJ1-6; TCRdb's D gene call, TRBD1, goes unchecked for lack of DNA. Germline V CDR1 and CDR2: SGHAT, FQNNGV. This CDR3 spans 16 amino acids. CDR3 sequence: CASSYEPDSYNSPLHF.

The chain uses TRBV7-2 and TRBJ1-4; TCRdb's D gene call, TRBD1, goes unchecked for lack of DNA. CDR1 and CDR2 from the germline V gene are SGHTA and FQGNSA. The CDR3 has 15 residues. Here the CDR3 reads CASSLSAGDNEKLFF. Full variable domain (outside the CDR3, taken from reference TRBV7-2 and TRBJ1-4): GAGVSQSPSNKVTEKGKDVELRCDPISGHTALYWYRQSLGQGLEFLIYFQGNSAPDKSGLPSDRFSAERTGGSVSTLTIQRTQQEDSAVYLCASSLSAGDNEKLFFGSGTQLSVL.

The chain links TRBV15 to TRBJ1-3. The V gene's germline CDR1 is LNHNV and CDR2 YYDKDF (reference sequence). The CDR3 runs to 16 residues. The CDR3 here is CATSRAGSGTGNTIYF.

The J gene is TRBJ2-7, the V gene TRBV6-2 or TRBV6-3; absent DNA, TCRdb's TRBD1 call cannot be checked. This CDR3 contains 18 residues. CDR1 MNHEY and CDR2 SVGEGT come from the germline V gene. CDR3: CASSYSIQRQDYSYEQYF.

The chain's CDR3 is CAISPGQNTDTQYF. V gene TRBV10-3 combines with J gene TRBJ2-3; there is no DNA to check the TCRdb D call of TRBD1. CDR1 and CDR2 from the germline V gene are ENHRY and SYGVKD. The CDR3 loop spans 14 amino acids.